This T cell receptor beta chain comes out of a study of blood T cells in healthy people across ages. Looking at the study overall: Through template switching, about one barcoded beta molecule was captured per two T cells, as measured in model experiments.

General study results and limits: PBMC samples, being unsorted, prevented any conclusive comparison of naive and antigen-experienced cells.

Isolating PBMCs gave at least 6 million of these cells per sample. The V gene's germline CDR1 is SGHRS and CDR2 YFSETQ. CDR3 size: 16 residues. A note on this clonotype: Its target is unknown. One end of the junction varies from germline; a read error may be responsible.

A second about 6 to 12 cycle PCR used barcoded and J-beta primers. Every cDNA molecule bore a tag from a template-switch adaptor containing 12 random nucleotides. One entry per CDR3 protein, called by TCRdb with MiXCR from the 5' RACE reads. The data contain about 730,000 distinct CDR3 sequences, 35% to 45% of them singletons. What was sequenced was blood. The genes are TRBV5-1 and TRBJ2-1; 10 nucleotides align to TRBD2. This sequence originates from a woman aged 55-70 years in good health. This CDR3 reads CASRIVPGLANNVQFF. In DNA, the CDR3 is TGCGCCAGCCGTATCGTCCCGGGACTAGCGAATAATGTGCAGTTCTTC.